This T cell receptor (beta chain) was profiled in a study of blood T cell repertoires in COVID-19. Study-wide background: Acute and convalescent COVID-19 samples came from the United States, Italy and Spain. The cDNA or gDNA used as material had been derived from T cells, B-cell-depleted T cells, or PBMCs.

Per the original methods: The assay estimated nucleated cells by amplifying reference gene primers. Some clones are missing from TCRdb's copy, which holds only in-frame ones; the method was immunoSEQ multiplex PCR. That table furnishes V, J and clone size, whereas the DNA furnished D and trimming. The sample carries roughly 200,000 clones, over 80% recorded once. The CDR3 length is 17 residues. The V end lost 1 base, the J end lost 0 bases, and 13 bases lay between the germline ends. Per germline, CDR1 MGHRA and CDR2 YSYEKL. The specimen was peripheral blood. The receptor was isolated from a man aged 35 to 55 with acute or convalescent COVID-19. The chain is built from TRBV4-1 and TRBJ2-1; possible D gene TRBD2, 6 bases. The CDR3 sequence is CASSQGRSGSSYNEQFF. CDR3 sequence (DNA): TGCGCCAGCAGCCAAGGTCGGTCCGGGAGCTCCTACAATGAGCAGTTCTTC.